The entry that follows covers one TCR beta chain sequence. What it binds is not known. The record originates from a study of T cells in Graves' hyperthyroidism and ophthalmopathy. Germline CDR1 reads SGHRS; CDR2 reads YFSETQ. The CDR3 totals 13 residues. Trimming removed 0 bases at V and 4 bases at J, with 7 bases between. General study points: Ophthalmopathy got predicted by the model a median about six months before its onset.

Using RNA transcripts as the source, TCR beta CDR3 regions were amplified. TCR CDR3 underwent first-round RT-PCR with the HTBI primer set. One entry per CDR3 protein results from TCRdb running MiXCR on the multiplex PCR reads. The table includes some 300,000 distinct CDR3 sequences, roughly a fifth detected once. Sequencing used blood. The TCR comes from a man aged 45-60 years with Graves' ophthalmopathy. The gene calls are TRBV5-1 and TRBJ2-5, with D unclear. The CDR3 protein is CASSLALAETQYF. The DNA of the CDR3 is TGCGCCAGCAGCTTGGCCCTGGCAGAGACCCAGTACTTC. The complete variable domain, with remaining parts taken from reference TRBV5-1 and TRBJ2-5, reads KAGVTQTPRYLIKTRGQQVTLSCSPISGHRSVSWYQQTPGQGLQFLFEYFSETQRNKGNFPGRFSGRQFSNSRSEMNVSTLELGDSALYLCASSLALAETQYFGPGTRLLVL.